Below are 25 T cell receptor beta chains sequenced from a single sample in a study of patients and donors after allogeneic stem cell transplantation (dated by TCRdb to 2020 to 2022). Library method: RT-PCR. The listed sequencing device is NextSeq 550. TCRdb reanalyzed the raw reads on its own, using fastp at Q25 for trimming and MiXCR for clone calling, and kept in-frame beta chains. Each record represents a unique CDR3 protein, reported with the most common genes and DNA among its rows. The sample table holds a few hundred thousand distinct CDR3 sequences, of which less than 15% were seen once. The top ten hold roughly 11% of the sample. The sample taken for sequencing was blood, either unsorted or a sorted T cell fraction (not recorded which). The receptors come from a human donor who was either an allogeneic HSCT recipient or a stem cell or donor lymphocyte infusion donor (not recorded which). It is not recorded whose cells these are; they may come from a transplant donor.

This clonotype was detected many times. Here the CDR3 reads CASSANRDYGYTF. CDR3 coding DNA: TGTGCCAGCAGTGCCAACAGGGACTATGGCTACACCTTC. This chain connects TRBV12-3 or TRBV12-4 to TRBJ1-2, with a possible D match to TRBD1 (6 bases). The CDR3 length is 13 residues. The V and J ends lost 5 bases and 3 bases respectively, with 10 bases between them.

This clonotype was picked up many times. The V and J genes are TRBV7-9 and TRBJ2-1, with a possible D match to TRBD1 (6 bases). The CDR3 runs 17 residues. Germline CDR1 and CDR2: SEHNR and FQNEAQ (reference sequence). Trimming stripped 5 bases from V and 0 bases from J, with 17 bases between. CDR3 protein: CASSPSLQGSSYNEQFF. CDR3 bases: TGTGCCAGCAGCCCGAGCCTACAGGGTAGCTCCTACAATGAGCAGTTCTTC. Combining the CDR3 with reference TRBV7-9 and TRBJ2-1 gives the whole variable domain DTGVSQNPRHKITKRGQNVTFRCDPISEHNRLYWYRQTLGQGPEFLTYFQNEAQLEKSRLLSDRFSAERPKGSFSTLEIQRTEQGDSAMYLCASSPSLQGSSYNEQFFGPGTRLTVL.

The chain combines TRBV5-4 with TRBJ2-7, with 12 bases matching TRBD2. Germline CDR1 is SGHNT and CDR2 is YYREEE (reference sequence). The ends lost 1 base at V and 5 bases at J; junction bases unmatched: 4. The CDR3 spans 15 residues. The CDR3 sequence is CASSLRLAGGHEQYF. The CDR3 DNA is TGTGCCAGCAGCTTGCGGCTAGCGGGGGGGCACGAGCAGTACTTC.

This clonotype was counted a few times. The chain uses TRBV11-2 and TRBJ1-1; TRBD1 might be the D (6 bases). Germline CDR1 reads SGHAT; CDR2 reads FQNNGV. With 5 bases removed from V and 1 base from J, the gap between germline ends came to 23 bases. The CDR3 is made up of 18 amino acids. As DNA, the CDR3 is TGTGCCAGCAGCCTGTTTGGGGGGGGCATCACAGGGAACACTGAAGCTTTCTTT. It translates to CASSLFGGGITGNTEAFF.

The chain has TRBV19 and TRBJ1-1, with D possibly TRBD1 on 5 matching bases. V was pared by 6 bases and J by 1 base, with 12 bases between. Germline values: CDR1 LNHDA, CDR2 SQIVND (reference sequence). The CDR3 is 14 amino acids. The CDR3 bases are TGTGCCAGTAGCCCTACAGGCAGGAACACTGAAGCTTTCTTT. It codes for CASSPTGRNTEAFF.

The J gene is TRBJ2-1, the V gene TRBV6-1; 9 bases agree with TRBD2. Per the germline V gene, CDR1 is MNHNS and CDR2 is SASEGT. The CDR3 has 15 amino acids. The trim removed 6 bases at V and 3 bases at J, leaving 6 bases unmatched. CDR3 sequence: CASSHLAGNYNEQFF. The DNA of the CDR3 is TGTGCCAGCAGCCACCTAGCGGGGAACTACAATGAGCAGTTCTTC.

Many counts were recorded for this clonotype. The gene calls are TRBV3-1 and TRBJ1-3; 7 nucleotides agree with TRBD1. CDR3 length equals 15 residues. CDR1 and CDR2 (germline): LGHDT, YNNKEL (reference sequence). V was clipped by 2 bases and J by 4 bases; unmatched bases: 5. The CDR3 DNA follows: TGTGCCAGCAGCCAAACACAGGGGCAAGGAAACACCATATATTTT. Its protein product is CASSQTQGQGNTIYF.

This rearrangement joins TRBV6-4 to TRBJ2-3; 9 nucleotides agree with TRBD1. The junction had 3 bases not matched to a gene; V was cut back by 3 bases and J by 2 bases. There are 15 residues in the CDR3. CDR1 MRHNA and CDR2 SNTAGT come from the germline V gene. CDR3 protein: CASSEGQGDTDTQYF. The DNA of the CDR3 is TGTGCCAGCAGTGAGGGACAGGGTGACACAGATACGCAGTATTTT.

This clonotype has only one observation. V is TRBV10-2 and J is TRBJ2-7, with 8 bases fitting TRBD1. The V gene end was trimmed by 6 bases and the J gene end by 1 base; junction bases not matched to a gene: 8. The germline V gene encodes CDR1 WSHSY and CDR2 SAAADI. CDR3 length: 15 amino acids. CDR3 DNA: TGCGCCAGCAGAGCCTTCGGGACAGGTTCCTACGAGCAGTACTTC. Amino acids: CASRAFGTGSYEQYF.

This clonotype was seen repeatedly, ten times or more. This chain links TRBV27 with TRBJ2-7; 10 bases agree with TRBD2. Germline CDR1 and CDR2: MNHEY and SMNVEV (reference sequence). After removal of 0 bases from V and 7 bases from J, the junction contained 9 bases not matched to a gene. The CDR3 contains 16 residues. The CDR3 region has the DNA TGTGCCAGCAGTTTATCGATTTGGACTAGCGGCGTTGAGCAGTACTTC. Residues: CASSLSIWTSGVEQYF.

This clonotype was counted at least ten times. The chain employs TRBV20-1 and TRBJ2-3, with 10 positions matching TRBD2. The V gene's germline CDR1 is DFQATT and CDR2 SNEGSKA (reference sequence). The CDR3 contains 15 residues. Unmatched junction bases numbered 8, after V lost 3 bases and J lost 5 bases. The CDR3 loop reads CSARPLSGRVDTQYF. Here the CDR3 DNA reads TGCAGTGCTAGGCCCCTGAGCGGGAGGGTAGATACGCAGTATTTT.

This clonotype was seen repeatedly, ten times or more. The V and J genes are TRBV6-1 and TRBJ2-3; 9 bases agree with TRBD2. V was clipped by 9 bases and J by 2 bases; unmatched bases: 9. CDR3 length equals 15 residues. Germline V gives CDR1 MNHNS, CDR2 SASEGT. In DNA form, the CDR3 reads TGTGCCAGTGGTCGTATAGCGGGGGACACAGATACGCAGTATTTT. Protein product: CASGRIAGDTDTQYF.

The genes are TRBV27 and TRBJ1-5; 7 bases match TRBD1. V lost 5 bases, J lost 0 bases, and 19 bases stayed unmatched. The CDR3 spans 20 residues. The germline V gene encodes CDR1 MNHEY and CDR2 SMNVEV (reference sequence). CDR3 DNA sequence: TGTGCCAGCAGTCCTGACCCGGGACTACAAGGGGGCTATAGCAATCAGCCCCAGCATTTT. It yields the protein CASSPDPGLQGGYSNQPQHF.

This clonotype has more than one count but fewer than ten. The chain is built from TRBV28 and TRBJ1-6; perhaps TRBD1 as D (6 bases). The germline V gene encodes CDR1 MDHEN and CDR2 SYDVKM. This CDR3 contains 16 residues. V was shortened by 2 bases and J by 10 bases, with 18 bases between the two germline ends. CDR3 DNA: TGTGCCAGCAGTTTACTCCGACAGGCCAGTGGGTCACCCCTCCACTTT. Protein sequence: CASSLLRQASGSPLHF.

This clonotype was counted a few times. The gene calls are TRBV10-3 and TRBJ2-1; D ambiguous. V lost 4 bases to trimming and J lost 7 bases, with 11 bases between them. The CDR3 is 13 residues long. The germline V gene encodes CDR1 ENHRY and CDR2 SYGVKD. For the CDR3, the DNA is TGTGCCATCAGTGTCGAGTGGGGAAATGAGCAGTTCTTC. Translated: CAISVEWGNEQFF.

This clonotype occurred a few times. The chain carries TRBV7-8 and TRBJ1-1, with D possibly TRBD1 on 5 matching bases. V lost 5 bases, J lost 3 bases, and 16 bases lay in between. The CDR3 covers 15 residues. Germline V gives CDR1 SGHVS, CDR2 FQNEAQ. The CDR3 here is CASSTPVGGHTEAFF. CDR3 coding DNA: TGTGCCAGCAGCACACCTGTTGGGGGACACACTGAAGCTTTCTTT.

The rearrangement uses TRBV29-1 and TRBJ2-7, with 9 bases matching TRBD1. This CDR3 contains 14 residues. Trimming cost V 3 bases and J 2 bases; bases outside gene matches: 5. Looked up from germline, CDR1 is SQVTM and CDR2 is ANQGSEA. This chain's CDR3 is CSVDLGQGTYEQYF. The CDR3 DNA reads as TGCAGCGTTGATTTGGGACAGGGAACCTACGAGCAGTACTTC.

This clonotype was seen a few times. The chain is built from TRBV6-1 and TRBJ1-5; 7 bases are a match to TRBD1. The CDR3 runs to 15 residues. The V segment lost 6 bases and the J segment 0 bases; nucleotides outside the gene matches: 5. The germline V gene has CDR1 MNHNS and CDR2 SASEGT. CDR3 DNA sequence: TGTGCCAGCAGACTAACAGGGGCTAGCAATCAGCCCCAGCATTTT. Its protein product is CASRLTGASNQPQHF.

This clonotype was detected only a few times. This chain's CDR3 is CASSPAGGAEAFF. In nucleotides, the CDR3 is TGTGCCAGCAGCCCTGCTGGGGGGGCAGAAGCTTTCTTT. This chain connects TRBV7-3 to TRBJ1-1; tentative D call: TRBD1 (6 bases). CDR1 is SGHTA and CDR2 is FQGTGA in the germline V gene. V lost 5 bases, J lost 8 bases, and 15 bases lay in between. The CDR3 has 13 residues.

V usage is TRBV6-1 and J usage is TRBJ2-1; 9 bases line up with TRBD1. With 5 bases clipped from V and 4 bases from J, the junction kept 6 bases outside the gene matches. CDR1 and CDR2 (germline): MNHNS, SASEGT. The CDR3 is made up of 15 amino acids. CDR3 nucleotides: TGTGCCAGCAGTAGGACAGGGGAAGGGTACAATGAGCAGTTCTTC. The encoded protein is CASSRTGEGYNEQFF.

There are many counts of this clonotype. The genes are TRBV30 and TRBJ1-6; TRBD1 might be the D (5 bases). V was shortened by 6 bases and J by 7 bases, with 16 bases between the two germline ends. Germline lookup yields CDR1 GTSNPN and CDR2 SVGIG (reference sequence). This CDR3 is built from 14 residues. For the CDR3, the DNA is TGTGCCTGCTCCGGGACCGGGAGGAATTCACCCCTCCACTTT. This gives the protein CACSGTGRNSPLHF.

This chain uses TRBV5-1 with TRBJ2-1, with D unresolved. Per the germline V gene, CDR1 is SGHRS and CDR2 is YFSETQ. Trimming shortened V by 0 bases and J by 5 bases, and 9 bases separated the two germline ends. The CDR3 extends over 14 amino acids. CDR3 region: CASSLGGTNNEQFF. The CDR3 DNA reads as TGCGCCAGCAGCTTGGGGGGTACCAACAATGAGCAGTTCTTC.

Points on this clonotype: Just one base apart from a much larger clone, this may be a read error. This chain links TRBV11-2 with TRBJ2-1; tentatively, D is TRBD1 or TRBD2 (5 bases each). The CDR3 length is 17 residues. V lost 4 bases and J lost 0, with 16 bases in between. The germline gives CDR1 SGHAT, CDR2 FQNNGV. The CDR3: CASSSDRGTFSYNEQFF. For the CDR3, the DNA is TGTGCCAGCAGCTCTGACCGGGGCACATTCTCCTACAATGAGCAGTTCTTC.

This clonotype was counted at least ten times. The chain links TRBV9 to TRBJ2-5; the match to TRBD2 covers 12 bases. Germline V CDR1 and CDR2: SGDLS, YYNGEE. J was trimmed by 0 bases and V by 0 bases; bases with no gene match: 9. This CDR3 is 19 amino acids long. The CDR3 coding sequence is TGTGCCAGCAGCGTAGGGGCTAGCGGGAGGGCCCTCAACCAAGAGACCCAGTACTTC. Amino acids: CASSVGASGRALNQETQYF.

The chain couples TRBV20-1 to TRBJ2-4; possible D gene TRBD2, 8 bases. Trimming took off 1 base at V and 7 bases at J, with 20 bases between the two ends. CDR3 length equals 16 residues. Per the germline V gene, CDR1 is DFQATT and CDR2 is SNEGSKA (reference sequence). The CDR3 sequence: CSARGQGLGMSNIQYF. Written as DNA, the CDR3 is TGCAGTGCTAGAGGACAGGGACTAGGGATGTCGAACATTCAGTACTTC.